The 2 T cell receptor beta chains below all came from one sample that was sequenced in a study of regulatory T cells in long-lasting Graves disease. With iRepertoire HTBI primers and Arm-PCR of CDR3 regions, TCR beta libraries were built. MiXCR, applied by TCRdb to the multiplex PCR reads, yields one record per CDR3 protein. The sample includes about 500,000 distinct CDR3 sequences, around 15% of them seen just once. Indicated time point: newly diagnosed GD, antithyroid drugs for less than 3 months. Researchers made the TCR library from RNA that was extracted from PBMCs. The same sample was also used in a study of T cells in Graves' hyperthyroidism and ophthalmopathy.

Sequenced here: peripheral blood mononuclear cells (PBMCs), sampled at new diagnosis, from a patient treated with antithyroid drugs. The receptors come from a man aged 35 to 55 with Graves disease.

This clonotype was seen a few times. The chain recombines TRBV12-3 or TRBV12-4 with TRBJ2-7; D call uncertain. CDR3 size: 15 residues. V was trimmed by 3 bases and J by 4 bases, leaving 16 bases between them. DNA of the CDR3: TGTGCCAGCAGTTTCCAGCCCCAAACGATGTACGAGCAGTACTTC. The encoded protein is CASSFQPQTMYEQYF.

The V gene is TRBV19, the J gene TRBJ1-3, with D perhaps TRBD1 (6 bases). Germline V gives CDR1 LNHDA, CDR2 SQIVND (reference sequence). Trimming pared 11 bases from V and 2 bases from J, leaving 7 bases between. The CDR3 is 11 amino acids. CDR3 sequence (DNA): TGTGCCGCAGGGGCTGGAAACACCATATATTTT. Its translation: CAAGAGNTIYF.